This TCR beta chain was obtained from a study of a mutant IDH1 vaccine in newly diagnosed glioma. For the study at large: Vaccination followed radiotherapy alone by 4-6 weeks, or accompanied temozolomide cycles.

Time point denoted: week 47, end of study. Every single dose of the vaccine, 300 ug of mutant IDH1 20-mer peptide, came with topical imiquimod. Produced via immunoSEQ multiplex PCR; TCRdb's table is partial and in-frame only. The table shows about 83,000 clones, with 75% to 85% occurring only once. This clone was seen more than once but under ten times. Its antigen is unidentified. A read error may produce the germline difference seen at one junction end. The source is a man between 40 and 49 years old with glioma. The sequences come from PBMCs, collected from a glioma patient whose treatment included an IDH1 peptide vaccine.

The CDR3 DNA sequence: TGCAGTGCTAGATTGTACATTGGGCAAGGTTTT. Translating gives CSARLYIGQGF. V usage is TRBV20-1 and J usage is TRBJ1-4; D is unclear. Germline CDR1 DFQATT, CDR2 SNEGSKA (reference sequence). The length of the CDR3 is 11 residues.